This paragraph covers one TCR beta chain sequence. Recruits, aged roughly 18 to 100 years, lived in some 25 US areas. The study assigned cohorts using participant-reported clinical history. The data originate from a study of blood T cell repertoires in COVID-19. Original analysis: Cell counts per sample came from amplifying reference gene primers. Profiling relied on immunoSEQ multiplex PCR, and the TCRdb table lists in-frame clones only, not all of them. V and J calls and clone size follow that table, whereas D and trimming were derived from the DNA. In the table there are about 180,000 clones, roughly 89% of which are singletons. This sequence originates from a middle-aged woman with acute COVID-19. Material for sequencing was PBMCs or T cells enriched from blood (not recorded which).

CDR3 DNA: TGCGCCAGCAGCCCGGGGACTAGCGGGGGGGCCTTAGAGACCCAGTACTTC. Translation gives CASSPGTSGGALETQYF. This chain uses TRBV5-1 with TRBJ2-5, with 16 bases matching TRBD2. Losses at the gene ends were 4 bases for V and 4 bases for J; bases not matched to a gene: 7. The CDR3 is 17 amino acids. From germline, CDR1 is SGHRS and CDR2 YFSETQ.